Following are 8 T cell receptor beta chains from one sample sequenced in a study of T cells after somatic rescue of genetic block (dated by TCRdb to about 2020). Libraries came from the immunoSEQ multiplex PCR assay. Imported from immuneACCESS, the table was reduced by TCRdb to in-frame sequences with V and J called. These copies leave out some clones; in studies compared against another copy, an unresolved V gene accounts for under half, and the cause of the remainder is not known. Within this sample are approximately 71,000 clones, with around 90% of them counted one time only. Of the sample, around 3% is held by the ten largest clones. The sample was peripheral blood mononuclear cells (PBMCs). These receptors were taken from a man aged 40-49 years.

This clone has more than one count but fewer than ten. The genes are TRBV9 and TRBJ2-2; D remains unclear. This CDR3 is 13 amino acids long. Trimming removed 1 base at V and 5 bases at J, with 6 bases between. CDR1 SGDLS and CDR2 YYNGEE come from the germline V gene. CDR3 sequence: CASSVHGTGELFF. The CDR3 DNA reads TGTGCCAGCAGCGTACACGGAACCGGGGAGCTGTTTTTT.

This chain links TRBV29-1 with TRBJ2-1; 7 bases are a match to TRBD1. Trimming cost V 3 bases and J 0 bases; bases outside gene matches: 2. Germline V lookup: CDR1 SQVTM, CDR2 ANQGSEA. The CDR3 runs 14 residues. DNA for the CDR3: TGCAGCGTTGAGGGACAGAGCTCCTACAATGAGCAGTTCTTC. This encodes CSVEGQSSYNEQFF.

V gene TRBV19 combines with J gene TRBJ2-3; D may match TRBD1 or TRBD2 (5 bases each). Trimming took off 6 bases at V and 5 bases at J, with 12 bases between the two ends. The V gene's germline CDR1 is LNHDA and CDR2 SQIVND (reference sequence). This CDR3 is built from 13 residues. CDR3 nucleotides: TGTGCCAGTAGCCTCGAGGGGTTAGATACGCAGTATTTT. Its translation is CASSLEGLDTQYF.

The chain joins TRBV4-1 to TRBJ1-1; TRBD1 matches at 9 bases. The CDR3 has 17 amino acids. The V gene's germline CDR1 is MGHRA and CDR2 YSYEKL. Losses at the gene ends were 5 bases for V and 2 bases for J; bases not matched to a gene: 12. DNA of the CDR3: TGCGCCAGCAGCGAAGTTGGGACACAGGGGGCTAACACTGAAGCTTTCTTT. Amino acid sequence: CASSEVGTQGANTEAFF.

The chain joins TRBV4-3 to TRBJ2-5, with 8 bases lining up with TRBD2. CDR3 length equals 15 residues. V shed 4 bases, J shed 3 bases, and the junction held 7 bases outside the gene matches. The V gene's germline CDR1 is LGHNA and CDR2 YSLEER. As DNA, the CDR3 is TGCGCCAGCAGCCGCCGGGGACTAGGAGAAGAGACCCAGTACTTC. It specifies CASSRRGLGEETQYF.

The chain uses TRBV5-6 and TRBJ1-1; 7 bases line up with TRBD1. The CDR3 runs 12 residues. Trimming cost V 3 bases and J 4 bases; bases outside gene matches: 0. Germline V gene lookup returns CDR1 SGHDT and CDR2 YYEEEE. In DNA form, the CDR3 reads TGTGCCAGCAGCTCAGGGGGCACTGAAGCTTTCTTT. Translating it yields CASSSGGTEAFF.

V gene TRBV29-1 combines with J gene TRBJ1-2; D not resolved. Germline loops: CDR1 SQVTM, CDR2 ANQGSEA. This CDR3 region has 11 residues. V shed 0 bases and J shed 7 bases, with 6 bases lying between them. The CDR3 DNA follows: TGCAGCGTTGAAGAGGGGTCTGGCTACACCTTC. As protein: CSVEEGSGYTF.

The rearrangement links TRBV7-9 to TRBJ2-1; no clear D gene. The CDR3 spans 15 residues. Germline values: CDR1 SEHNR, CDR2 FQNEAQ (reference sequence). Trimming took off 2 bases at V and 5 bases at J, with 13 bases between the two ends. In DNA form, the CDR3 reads TGTGCCAGCAGCTTATTTTCTACCGGTGACAATGAGCAGTTCTTC. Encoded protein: CASSLFSTGDNEQFF.